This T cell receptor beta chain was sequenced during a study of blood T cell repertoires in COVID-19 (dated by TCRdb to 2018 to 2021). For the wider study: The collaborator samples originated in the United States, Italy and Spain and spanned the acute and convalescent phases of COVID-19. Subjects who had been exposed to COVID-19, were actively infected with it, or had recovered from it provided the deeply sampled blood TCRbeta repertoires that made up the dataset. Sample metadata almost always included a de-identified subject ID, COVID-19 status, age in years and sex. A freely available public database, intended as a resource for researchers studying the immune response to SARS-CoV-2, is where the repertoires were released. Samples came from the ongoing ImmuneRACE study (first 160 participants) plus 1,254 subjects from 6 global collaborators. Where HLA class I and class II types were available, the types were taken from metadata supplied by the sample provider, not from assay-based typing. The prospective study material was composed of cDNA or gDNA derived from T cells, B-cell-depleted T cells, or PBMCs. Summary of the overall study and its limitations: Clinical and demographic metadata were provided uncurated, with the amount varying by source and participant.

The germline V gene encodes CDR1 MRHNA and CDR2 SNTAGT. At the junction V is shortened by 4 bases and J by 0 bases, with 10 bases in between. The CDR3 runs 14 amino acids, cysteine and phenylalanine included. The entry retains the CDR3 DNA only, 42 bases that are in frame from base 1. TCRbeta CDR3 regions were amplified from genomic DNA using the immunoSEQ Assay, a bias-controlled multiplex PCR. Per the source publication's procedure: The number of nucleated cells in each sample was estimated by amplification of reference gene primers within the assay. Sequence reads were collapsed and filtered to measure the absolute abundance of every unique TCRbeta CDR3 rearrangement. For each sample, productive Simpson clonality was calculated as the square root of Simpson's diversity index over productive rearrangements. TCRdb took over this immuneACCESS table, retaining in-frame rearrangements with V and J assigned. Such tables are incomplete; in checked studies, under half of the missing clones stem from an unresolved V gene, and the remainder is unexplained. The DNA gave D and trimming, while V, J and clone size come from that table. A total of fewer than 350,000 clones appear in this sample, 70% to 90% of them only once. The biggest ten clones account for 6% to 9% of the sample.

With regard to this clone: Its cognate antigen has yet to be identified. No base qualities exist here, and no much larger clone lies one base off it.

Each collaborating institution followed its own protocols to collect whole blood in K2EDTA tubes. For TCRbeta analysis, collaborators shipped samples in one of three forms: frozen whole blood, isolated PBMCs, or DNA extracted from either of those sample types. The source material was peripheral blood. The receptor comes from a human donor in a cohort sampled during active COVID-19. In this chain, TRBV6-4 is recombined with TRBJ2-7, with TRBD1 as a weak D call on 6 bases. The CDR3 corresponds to CASSGGLRSYEQYF. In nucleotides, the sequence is TGTGCCAGCAGTGGGGGGCTTCGCTCCTACGAGCAGTACTTC.